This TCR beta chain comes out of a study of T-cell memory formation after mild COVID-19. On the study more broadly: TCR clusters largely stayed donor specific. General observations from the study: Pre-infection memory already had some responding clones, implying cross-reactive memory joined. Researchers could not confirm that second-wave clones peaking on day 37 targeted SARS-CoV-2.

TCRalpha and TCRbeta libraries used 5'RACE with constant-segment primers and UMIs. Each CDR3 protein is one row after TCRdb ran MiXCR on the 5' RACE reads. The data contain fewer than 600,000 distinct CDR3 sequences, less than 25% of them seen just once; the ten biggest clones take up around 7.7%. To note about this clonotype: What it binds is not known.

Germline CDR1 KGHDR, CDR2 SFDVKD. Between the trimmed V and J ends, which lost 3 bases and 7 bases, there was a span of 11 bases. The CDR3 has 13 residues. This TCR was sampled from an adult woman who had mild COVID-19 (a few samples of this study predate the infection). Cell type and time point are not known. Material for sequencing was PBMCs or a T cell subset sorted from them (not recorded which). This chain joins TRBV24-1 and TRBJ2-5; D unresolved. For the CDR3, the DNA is TGTGCCACCAGTGATCCGGGCCCCCGGACCCAGTACTTC. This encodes CATSDPGPRTQYF.